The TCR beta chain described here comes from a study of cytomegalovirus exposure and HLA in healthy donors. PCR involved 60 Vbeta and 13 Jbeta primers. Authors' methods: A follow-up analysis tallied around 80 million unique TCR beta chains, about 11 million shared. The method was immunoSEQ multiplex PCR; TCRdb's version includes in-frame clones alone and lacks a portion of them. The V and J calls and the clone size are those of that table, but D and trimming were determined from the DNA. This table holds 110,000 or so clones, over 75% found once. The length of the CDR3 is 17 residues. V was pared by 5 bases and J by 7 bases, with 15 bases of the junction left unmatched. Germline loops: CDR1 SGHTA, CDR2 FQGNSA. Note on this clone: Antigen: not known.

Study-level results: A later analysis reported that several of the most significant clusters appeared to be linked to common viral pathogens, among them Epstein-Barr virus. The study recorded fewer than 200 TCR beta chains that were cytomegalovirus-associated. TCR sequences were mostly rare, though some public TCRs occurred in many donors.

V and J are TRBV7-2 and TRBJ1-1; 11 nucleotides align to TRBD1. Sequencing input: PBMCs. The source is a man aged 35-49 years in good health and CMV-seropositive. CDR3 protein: CASSTVSGQGARSEAFF. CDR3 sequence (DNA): TGTGCCAGCAGCACTGTGTCCGGACAGGGGGCGCGCAGTGAAGCTTTCTTT.